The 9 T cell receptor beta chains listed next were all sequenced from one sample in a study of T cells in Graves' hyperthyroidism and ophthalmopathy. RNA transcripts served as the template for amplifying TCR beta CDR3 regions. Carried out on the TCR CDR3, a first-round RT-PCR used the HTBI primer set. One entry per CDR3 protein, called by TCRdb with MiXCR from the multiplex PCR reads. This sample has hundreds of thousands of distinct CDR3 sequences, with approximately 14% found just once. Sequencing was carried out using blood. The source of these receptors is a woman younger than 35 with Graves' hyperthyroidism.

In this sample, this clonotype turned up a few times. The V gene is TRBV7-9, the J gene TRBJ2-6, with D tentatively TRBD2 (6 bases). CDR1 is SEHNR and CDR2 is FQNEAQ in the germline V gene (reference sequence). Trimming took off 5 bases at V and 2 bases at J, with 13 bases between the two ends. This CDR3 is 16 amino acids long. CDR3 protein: CASSQKGGAGANVLTF. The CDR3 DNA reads TGTGCCAGCAGCCAAAAGGGCGGGGCTGGGGCCAACGTCCTGACTTTC.

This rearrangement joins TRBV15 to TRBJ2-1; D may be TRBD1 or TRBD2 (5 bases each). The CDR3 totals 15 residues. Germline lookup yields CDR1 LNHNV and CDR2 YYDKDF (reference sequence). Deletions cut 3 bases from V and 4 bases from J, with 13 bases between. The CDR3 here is CATSSGVGAYNEQFF. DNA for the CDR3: TGTGCCACCAGCAGCGGGGTCGGGGCGTACAATGAGCAGTTCTTC.

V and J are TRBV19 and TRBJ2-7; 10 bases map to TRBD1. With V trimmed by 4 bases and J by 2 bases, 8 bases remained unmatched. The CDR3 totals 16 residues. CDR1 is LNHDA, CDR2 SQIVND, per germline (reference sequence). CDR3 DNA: TGTGCCAGTAGTAGGGGACAGGGGTCGATTACCTACGAGCAGTACTTC. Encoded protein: CASSRGQGSITYEQYF.

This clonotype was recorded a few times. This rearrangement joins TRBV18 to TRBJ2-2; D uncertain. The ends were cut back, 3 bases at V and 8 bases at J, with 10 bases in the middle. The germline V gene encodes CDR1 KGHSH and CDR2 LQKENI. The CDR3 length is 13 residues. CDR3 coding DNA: TGTGCCAGCTCACCGGCAGGCTCGGGGGAGCTGTTTTTT. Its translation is CASSPAGSGELFF.

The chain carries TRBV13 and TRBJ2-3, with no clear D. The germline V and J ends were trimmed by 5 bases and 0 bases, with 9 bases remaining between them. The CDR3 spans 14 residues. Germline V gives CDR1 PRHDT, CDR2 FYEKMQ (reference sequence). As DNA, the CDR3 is TGTGCCAGCAGCCCCTCCAAAAGCACAGATACGCAGTATTTT. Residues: CASSPSKSTDTQYF.

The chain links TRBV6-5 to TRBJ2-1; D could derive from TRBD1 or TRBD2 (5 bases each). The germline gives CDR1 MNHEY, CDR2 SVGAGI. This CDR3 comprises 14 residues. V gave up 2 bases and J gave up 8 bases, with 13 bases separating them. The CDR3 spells CASSYIGTLDEQFF. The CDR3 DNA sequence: TGTGCCAGCAGTTACATCGGGACCCTCGATGAGCAGTTCTTC.

The CDR3 sequence: CASSQQTGVGTEAFF. The CDR3, as DNA: TGTGCCAGCAGCCAACAGACAGGGGTGGGCACTGAAGCTTTCTTT. The chain employs TRBV14 and TRBJ1-1; TRBD1 aligns across 8 bases. This CDR3 comprises 15 residues. Germline V gene data show CDR1 as SGHDN and CDR2 as FVKESK. The trim removed 2 bases at V and 4 bases at J, leaving 6 bases unmatched.

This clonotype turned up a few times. The CDR3: CASTRDGLAYNEQFF. As DNA, the CDR3 is TGTGCCAGCACCAGGGATGGACTAGCCTACAATGAGCAGTTCTTC. V and J are TRBV2 and TRBJ2-1; 7 nucleotides agree with TRBD2. CDR1 SNHLY and CDR2 FYNNEI come from the germline V gene. V gave up 7 bases and J gave up 2 bases; unmatched junction bases: 8. CDR3 size: 15 residues.

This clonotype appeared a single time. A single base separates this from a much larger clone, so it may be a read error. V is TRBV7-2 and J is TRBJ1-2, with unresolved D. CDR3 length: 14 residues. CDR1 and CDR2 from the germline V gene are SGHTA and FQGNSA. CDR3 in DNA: TGTGCCAGCAGCCTAGGGCTTACCGGAGGTGGCTGCACCTTC. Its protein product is CASSLGLTGGGCTF.